These 22 T cell receptor beta chains came from one sample sequenced in a study of cytomegalovirus exposure and HLA in healthy donors (dated by TCRdb to about 2017). Library prep was done by the immunoSEQ multiplex PCR assay. For the multiplex PCR, a mixture combining 60 forward primers for TCR Vbeta segments and 13 reverse primers for TCR Jbeta segments was used. TCRdb provides this immuneACCESS table in a form limited to in-frame rearrangements. Some clones are lacking; in checked studies, under half of them reflect an unresolved V gene, and why the rest are absent is not known. The sample has 150,000 to 200,000 clones on record, roughly 78% of them singletons. The ten largest clones take up over 6% of the sample. The sequencing sample was made of PBMCs. The source of these receptors is a man aged 40-55 years in good health and CMV-seropositive.

This clone was seen once. This chain connects TRBV7-6 to TRBJ1-5; a weak D match, TRBD1 (5 bases). V was trimmed by 4 bases and J by 0 bases, leaving 7 bases between them. Germline V gene lookup returns CDR1 SGHVS and CDR2 FNYEAQ. The CDR3 is 14 amino acids. In nucleotides, the CDR3 is TGTGCCAGCAGCTCGGGGGATAGCAATCAGCCCCAGCATTTT. As protein: CASSSGDSNQPQHF.

In this sample, this clone turned up a few times. In DNA form, the CDR3 reads TGTGCCAGCAGTCAAGGGGGTGGGACTAATGAAAAACTGTTTTTT. Residues: CASSQGGGTNEKLFF. The rearrangement uses TRBV28 and TRBJ1-4, with D perhaps TRBD1 (6 bases). CDR1 MDHEN and CDR2 SYDVKM come from the germline V gene. V lost 5 bases and J 2 bases, leaving 12 bases between the germline ends. The CDR3 runs 15 residues.

The chain couples TRBV27 to TRBJ1-1; 8 nucleotides agree with TRBD1. The germline V gene encodes CDR1 MNHEY and CDR2 SMNVEV (reference sequence). The CDR3 is 17 residues long. Trimming cost V 5 bases and J 0 bases; bases outside gene matches: 11. Written as DNA, the CDR3 is TGTGCCAGCAGTGCGTATCGGACAGGGAGTTTGAACACTGAAGCTTTCTTT. Translating it yields CASSAYRTGSLNTEAFF.

The chain has TRBV19 and TRBJ2-3, with 9 nucleotides matching TRBD1. This CDR3 is built from 15 residues. Germline CDR1 reads LNHDA; CDR2 reads SQIVND (reference sequence). Germline trimming cut 5 bases from V and 2 bases from J; bases unmatched to any gene: 5. The CDR3 is CASSSGQGFTDTQYF. The DNA of the CDR3 is TGTGCCAGTAGTTCCGGACAGGGGTTCACAGATACGCAGTATTTT.

This clone is a singleton in its sample. This sequence joins TRBV21-1 and TRBJ2-7; the table's D call, TRBD1, has no DNA check behind it. TRBV21-1 is described as a pseudogene. This CDR3 comprises 15 residues. Here the CDR3 DNA reads TGTGCCAGCAGCAAAGCCAGGGGGAGCTCCTACGAGCAGTACTTC. Its protein is CASSKARGSSYEQYF.

The J gene is TRBJ1-5, the V gene TRBV2; perhaps TRBD1 as D (5 bases). Trimming stripped 8 bases from V and 3 bases from J, with 11 bases between. The germline V gene has CDR1 SNHLY and CDR2 FYNNEI. There are 13 residues in the CDR3. The CDR3 spells CASGRVVNQPQHF. The CDR3 DNA sequence: TGTGCCAGCGGCAGGGTCGTCAATCAGCCCCAGCATTTT.

The chain recombines TRBV7-9 with TRBJ2-3; 9 positions agree with TRBD1. The CDR3 is 13 residues long. From germline, CDR1 is SEHNR and CDR2 FQNEAQ (reference sequence). CDR3: CAGQGFSTDTQYF. DNA of the CDR3: TGTGCAGGACAGGGGTTTAGCACAGATACGCAGTATTTT.

This chain joins TRBV30 and TRBJ2-3, with 15 bases identical to TRBD2. Trimming removed 0 bases from V and 4 bases from J; junction bases left unmatched: 11. This CDR3 is 19 amino acids long. CDR1 and CDR2 (germline): GTSNPN, SVGIG (reference sequence). The CDR3 loop is CAWSVGLAGGPVSADTQYF. CDR3 nucleotide sequence: TGTGCCTGGAGTGTAGGACTAGCGGGGGGGCCGGTCAGCGCAGATACGCAGTATTTT. Full variable domain (remainder filled in from reference TRBV30 and TRBJ2-3): SQTIHQWPATLVQPVGSPLSLECTVEGTSNPNLYWYRQAAGRGLQLLFYSVGIGQISSEVPQNLSASRPQDRQFILSSKKLLLSDSGFYLCAWSVGLAGGPVSADTQYFGPGTRLTVL.

This clone was seen more than once but under ten times. J is TRBJ1-3 and V is TRBV6-5; 8 bases are a match to TRBD1. The V and J ends lost 6 bases and 4 bases, in that order; junction bases with no gene match: 8. Germline loops: CDR1 MNHEY, CDR2 SVGAGI. The CDR3 has 15 residues. CDR3 in amino acids: CASSPSGQGGNTIYF. The CDR3 nucleotides are TGTGCCAGCAGCCCCTCCGGACAGGGCGGAAACACCATATATTTT.

Concerning this clone: One junction end disagrees with the germline gene, perhaps due to a read error. V gene TRBV7-2 combines with J gene TRBJ1-1; weak D call: TRBD1 (5 bases). The CDR3 length is 13 residues. Germline-derived CDR1 and CDR2 are SGHTA and FQGNSA. CDR3 in DNA: TGTGCTAGCATCCCCGGGGGATACACTGAAGCTTTCTTT. Translated: CASIPGGYTEAFF.

This clone has more than one count but fewer than ten. The chain recombines TRBV4-3 with TRBJ1-2, with D tentatively TRBD1 (6 bases). This CDR3 comprises 14 residues. V lost 0 bases to trimming and J lost 8 bases, with 13 bases between them. Germline V gene data show CDR1 as LGHNA and CDR2 as YSLEER. CDR3 protein: CASSQDGGGRGYTF. CDR3 coding DNA: TGCGCCAGCAGCCAAGATGGGGGCGGAAGGGGCTACACCTTC.

The chain recombines TRBV27 with TRBJ1-5, with D possibly being TRBD1 (6 bases). Germline assignment: CDR1 MNHEY and CDR2 SMNVEV (reference sequence). Trimming took 1 base from V and 3 from J, leaving 16 bases between them. This CDR3 has 17 amino acids. DNA of the CDR3: TGTGCCAGCAGTTTATACTGGACAGAAGGGATCAATCAGCCCCAGCATTTT. It specifies CASSLYWTEGINQPQHF.

The chain is built from TRBV7-2 and TRBJ2-3, with a possible D match to TRBD1 (5 bases). The CDR3 length is 14 residues. The V end lost 5 bases, the J end lost 0 bases, and 9 bases lay between the germline ends. Per germline, CDR1 SGHTA and CDR2 FQGNSA. The DNA for the CDR3 is TGTGCCAGCAGCCGAGACAGAAGCACAGATACGCAGTATTTT. It translates to CASSRDRSTDTQYF. Combining the CDR3 with reference TRBV7-2 and TRBJ2-3 gives the whole variable domain GAGVSQSPSNKVTEKGKDVELRCDPISGHTALYWYRQSLGQGLEFLIYFQGNSAPDKSGLPSDRFSAERTGGSVSTLTIQRTQQEDSAVYLCASSRDRSTDTQYFGPGTRLTVL.

This clone was seen once. The DNA of the CDR3 is TGTGCCAGCAGCTTGGCCGGCGGGGGTAGCACAGATACGCAGTATTTT. Translation gives CASSLAGGGSTDTQYF. The chain has TRBV5-6 and TRBJ2-3; TRBD2 matches 7 bases. The length of the CDR3 is 16 residues. Trimming removed 0 bases from V and 0 bases from J; junction bases left unmatched: 4. Germline lookup yields CDR1 SGHDT and CDR2 YYEEEE.

The rearrangement joins TRBV6-6 to TRBJ1-1; D is possibly TRBD1 (5 bases). Germline values: CDR1 MNHNY, CDR2 SVGAGI (reference sequence). CDR3 length: 15 residues. Written as DNA, the CDR3 is TGTGTTTCCAACGGGTCGGGCAGGGCGAACACTGAAGCTTTCTTT. Its translation: CVSNGSGRANTEAFF.

The chain is built from TRBV7-2 and TRBJ1-2; D not resolved. Germline CDR1 reads SGHTA; CDR2 reads FQGNSA. The CDR3 is 11 amino acids. With 5 bases removed from V and 6 bases from J, the gap between germline ends came to 7 bases. DNA for the CDR3: TGTGCCAGCAGCCCCGCGGATGGCTACACCTTC. This translates into CASSPADGYTF.

V and J are TRBV30 and TRBJ2-5; a possible D gene is TRBD1 (5 bases). The CDR3 has 12 amino acids. The germline CDR1 and CDR2 sequences are GTSNPN and SVGIG (reference sequence). V was shortened by 4 bases and J by 1 base, with 7 bases between the two germline ends. The CDR3 DNA is TGTGCCTGGAAAGGGGCCCAAGAGACCCAGTACTTC. Translation gives CAWKGAQETQYF.

The chain combines TRBV9 with TRBJ2-3; 8 bases map to TRBD2. The CDR3 covers 14 residues. V lost 3 bases, J lost 3 bases, and 3 bases stayed unmatched. Germline-derived CDR1 and CDR2 are SGDLS and YYNGEE. The CDR3 loop is CASSARLATDTQYF. CDR3 nucleotide sequence: TGTGCCAGCAGCGCGCGACTAGCGACAGATACGCAGTATTTT.

In DNA form, the CDR3 reads TGTGCCAGCGGACTAACCGGGACAGGGTCATACGAGCAGTACTTC. Its translation is CASGLTGTGSYEQYF. The chain employs TRBV6-5 and TRBJ2-7; 9 bases map to TRBD1. CDR3 size: 15 residues. Per the germline V gene, CDR1 is MNHEY and CDR2 is SVGAGI. The J segment lost 4 bases and the V segment lost 8 bases, leaving 12 bases of the junction unmatched.

In its sample, this clone was seen once. The V call is TRBV10-2, the J call TRBJ2-7; 7 bases agree with TRBD1. CDR3 length: 13 residues. CDR1 WSHSY and CDR2 SAAADI come from the germline V gene. Losses at the gene ends were 8 bases for V and 3 bases for J; bases not matched to a gene: 7. The CDR3 region has the DNA TGCGCCAGCTCACCGACAGGGAACTACGAGCAGTACTTC. Its protein is CASSPTGNYEQYF.

The chain combines TRBV2 with TRBJ2-1; D may be TRBD2 (6 bases). Germline CDR1 is SNHLY and CDR2 is FYNNEI. Trimming left V 5 bases short and J 1 base short, with 12 bases between. The CDR3 totals 15 residues. As DNA, the CDR3 is TGTGCCAGCAGTTTGTACGGGGGTTCCTACAATGAGCAGTTCTTC. This sequence encodes CASSLYGGSYNEQFF. Complete variable domain (other parts from reference TRBV2 and TRBJ2-1): EPEVTQTPSHQVTQMGQEVILRCVPISNHLYFYWYRQILGQKVEFLVSFYNNEISEKSEIFDDQFSVERPDGSNFTLKIRSTKLEDSAMYFCASSLYGGSYNEQFFGPGTRLTVL.

The rearrangement uses TRBV5-1 and TRBJ2-5; the match to TRBD1 covers 8 bases. Germline assignment: CDR1 SGHRS and CDR2 YFSETQ. This CDR3 region has 15 residues. J lost 1 base, V lost 5 bases, and 7 bases had no gene match. The CDR3: CASSPSGGRQETQYF. The CDR3 DNA is TGCGCCAGCAGTCCTTCAGGGGGCCGCCAAGAGACCCAGTACTTC.